These T cell receptor beta chains were read from a single sample in a study of OX40 agonist ivuxolimab in advanced cancers. The table came from immunoSEQ multiplex PCR; TCRdb's copy has only in-frame clones and leaves some out. In the table there are approximately 31,000 clones, 89% of which are singletons. The source material was CD4+ or CD8+ T cells sorted from blood, sampled in a trial of the OX40 agonist ivuxolimab. All receptors derive from an adult with an advanced solid tumor such as melanoma, head and neck, liver or kidney cancer. CDR3s include the opening cysteine and the closing phenylalanine or tryptophan. The D gene is left open where the match is weak. Rows give clone size only sometimes, using once, few, many, or a class for an expanded clone.

J gene,clone size,V gene,D gene,CDR3 DNA,CDR3 protein
TRBJ2-5,once,TRBV2,-,TGTGCCAGCAGTCCCTCGCAAGAGACCCAGTACTTC,CASSPSQETQYF
TRBJ2-7,-,TRBV9,TRBD2,TGTGCCAGCAGCGTAGGCCCGACTAGCGGTGCCTACGAGCAGTACTTC,CASSVGPTSGAYEQYF
TRBJ2-7,-,TRBV2,-,TGTGCCAGCACCCCGGGTCGCCCCTACGAGCAGTACTTC,CASTPGRPYEQYF
TRBJ1-2,once,TRBV13,-,TGTGCCAGCAGCTCCCGACGGGTAGAGGGCTACACCTTC,CASSSRRVEGYTF
TRBJ2-2,once,TRBV29-1,TRBD1,TGCAGCGTTGTACAGGGGGCGGATACCGGGGAGCTGTTTTTT,CSVVQGADTGELFF
TRBJ2-5,-,TRBV5-1,-,TGCGCCAGCAGCTTAGAGGGGATTGACGAGACCCAGTACTTC,CASSLEGIDETQYF
TRBJ2-2,-,TRBV27,-,TGTGCCAGCAGTTTATATACGAACACCGGGGAGCTGTTTTTT,CASSLYTNTGELFF
TRBJ2-1,once,TRBV19,-,TGTGCCAGTAGTATCGGGAGCTCCTACAATGAGCAGTTCTTC,CASSIGSSYNEQFF
TRBJ2-7,-,TRBV11-2,TRBD1,TGTGCCAGCAGCTCCCGGACAGGGAACGAGCAGTACTTC,CASSSRTGNEQYF
TRBJ2-5,-,TRBV7-9,TRBD2,TGTGCCAGCAGCCCTCCGGGGGGTCACCAAGAGACCCAGTACTTC,CASSPPGGHQETQYF
TRBJ2-4,-,TRBV11-2,-,TGTGCCAGCAGTAGCCGGGACAAGGAAAACATTCAGTACTTC,CASSSRDKENIQYF
TRBJ2-2,once,TRBV2,TRBD2,TGTGCCAGCAGTGAAGAGACTAGCGGGAGCGCGAACACCGGGGAGCTGTTTTTT,CASSEETSGSANTGELFF
TRBJ1-3,-,TRBV5-1,-,TGCGCCAGCAGCTTGGACCCAGGGGCCTCTGGAAACACCATATATTTT,CASSLDPGASGNTIYF
TRBJ2-7,-,TRBV5-6,-,TGTGCCCGCAGCGTGGGCCTCGCGGGGGCGGGGGAGCAGTACTTC,CARSVGLAGAGEQYF
TRBJ2-1,-,TRBV7-8,-,TGTGCCAGCACCCTTTTTCCGGGTGAGCAGTTCTTC,CASTLFPGEQFF
TRBJ2-2,-,TRBV2,-,TGTGCCAGCTCAGGGACGAACACCGGGGAGCTGTTTTTT,CASSGTNTGELFF
TRBJ2-2,-,TRBV7-8,-,TGTGCCAGCAGCTTATTAATTATGTTAGCCGGGGAGCTGTTTTTT,CASSLLIMLAGELFF
TRBJ2-3,-,TRBV11-2,-,TGTGCCAGCAGCCCCTGGGACGGAAACACAGATACGCAGTATTTT,CASSPWDGNTDTQYF
TRBJ2-1,-,TRBV27,TRBD2,TGTGCCAGCAGTTTGAGCACTAGCGGGGTCCGCATCGGGCAGTTCTTC,CASSLSTSGVRIGQFF
TRBJ2-7,once,TRBV28,TRBD2,TGTGCCAGCAGTTTAAGGCTAGCGGGAGGGCTGGGTGAGCAGTACTTC,CASSLRLAGGLGEQYF
TRBJ2-7,-,TRBV27,-,TGTGCCAGCAGTTTAGGTCGGGCGGGATACCAGTACGAGCAGTACTTC,CASSLGRAGYQYEQYF
TRBJ1-2,-,TRBV19,-,TGTGCCACCGGACAAAACTATGGCTACACCTTC,CATGQNYGYTF
TRBJ1-6,-,TRBV7-9,-,TGTGCCAGCGGCGAAGCAACAAATTCACCCCTCCACTTT,CASGEATNSPLHF
TRBJ2-1,-,TRBV11-2,-,TGTGCCAGCAGCTTAGGGAGCTCCTACAATGAGCAGTTCTTC,CASSLGSSYNEQFF
TRBJ2-1,-,TRBV27,-,TGTGCCAGCAGTTTATCCCTGCGGGAGCAGTTCTTC,CASSLSLREQFF
TRBJ2-3,-,TRBV7-9,-,TGTGCCAGCAGCTTGCCGACTTTCCGCACAGATACGCAGTATTTT,CASSLPTFRTDTQYF
TRBJ1-1,-,TRBV15,-,TGTGCCACCAGCCGTCCCGGGCAGGGGATCCCTGAAGCTTTCTTT,CATSRPGQGIPEAFF
TRBJ2-7,once,TRBV13,-,TGTGCCAGCAGCTTAGGGTTCGCGGGACCCCAAGGCGAGCAGTACTTC,CASSLGFAGPQGEQYF
TRBJ2-7,-,TRBV29-1,-,TGCAGCGTTGTCGGTAGCGAGGGAATGGGCGAGCAGTACTTC,CSVVGSEGMGEQYF